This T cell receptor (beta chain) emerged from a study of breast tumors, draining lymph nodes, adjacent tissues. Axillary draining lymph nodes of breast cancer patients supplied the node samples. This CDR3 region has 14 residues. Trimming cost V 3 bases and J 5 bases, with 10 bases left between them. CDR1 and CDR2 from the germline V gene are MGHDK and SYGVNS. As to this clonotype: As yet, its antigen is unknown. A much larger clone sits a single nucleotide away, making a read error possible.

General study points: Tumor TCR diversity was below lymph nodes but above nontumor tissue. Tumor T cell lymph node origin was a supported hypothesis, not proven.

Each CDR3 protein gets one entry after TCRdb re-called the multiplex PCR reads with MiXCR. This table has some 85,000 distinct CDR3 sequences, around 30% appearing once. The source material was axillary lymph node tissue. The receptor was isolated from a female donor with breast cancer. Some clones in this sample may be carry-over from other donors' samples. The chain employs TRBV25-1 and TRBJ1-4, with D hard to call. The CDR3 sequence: CASSDRRENEKLFF. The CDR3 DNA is TGTGCCAGCAGTGACAGGAGAGAAAATGAAAAACTGTTTTTT.